Listed below are T cell receptor beta chains from one sample, sequenced in a study of blood T cell repertoires in COVID-19. Only in-frame clones appear in the TCRdb table, and some are missing; sequencing was by immunoSEQ multiplex PCR. The data contain a few hundred thousand clones, approximately 85% of them singletons. Sequences were obtained from peripheral blood. These TCRs come from a man aged 45-65 years with active or convalescent COVID-19. The CDR3 runs from the conserved cysteine through the conserved F or W. Fields, in order: clone size, V gene, J gene, D gene, CDR3 length, CDR3 protein, CDR3 DNA. The D gene is left open where the match is weak. Some rows mark clone size as missing; the rest say once, few, many or name a class of expanded clone.

>-|TRBV28|TRBJ1-1|-|12
CAHRDLNTEAFF
TGTGCCCACAGGGACCTGAACACTGAAGCTTTCTTT
>-|TRBV7-6|TRBJ1-1|-|14
CASSKEAMNTEAFF
TGTGCCAGCAGCAAAGAGGCCATGAACACTGAAGCTTTCTTT
>-|TRBV6-1|TRBJ1-2|TRBD1|15
CASSESDRLHYGYTF
TGTGCCAGCAGTGAATCGGACAGGCTCCACTATGGCTACACCTTC
>-|TRBV9|TRBJ2-3|TRBD2|16
CASSYRLAGDPDTQYF
TGTGCCAGCAGCTACCGACTAGCGGGAGACCCCGATACGCAGTATTTT
>-|TRBV7-8|TRBJ2-5|-|13
CASSPSLRETQYF
TGTGCCAGCAGCCCTAGCTTGCGAGAGACCCAGTACTTC
>-|TRBV25-1|TRBJ1-2|TRBD1|15
CASSLPGQGIGGYTF
TGTGCCAGCAGCCTCCCGGGACAGGGTATTGGTGGCTACACCTTC
>-|TRBV5-1|TRBJ1-4|-|15
CASSSGPVDNEKLFF
TGCGCCAGCAGCTCAGGGCCGGTGGATAATGAAAAACTGTTTTTT
>-|TRBV15|TRBJ2-6|-|17
CATSKDSYLSGANVLTF
TGTGCCACCAGCAAGGACAGCTATCTCTCTGGGGCCAACGTCCTGACTTTC
>-|TRBV19|TRBJ2-7|TRBD1|14
CASSIGQGVYEQYF
TGTGCCAGTAGTATAGGACAGGGTGTCTACGAGCAGTACTTC
>-|TRBV14|TRBJ1-2|-|14
CASSPLGGASGYTF
TGTGCCAGCAGCCCCCTCGGGGGGGCGTCGGGCTACACCTTC
>-|TRBV29-1|TRBJ1-1|-|13
CSLARGANTEAFF
TGCAGCCTTGCCAGGGGTGCAAACACTGAAGCTTTCTTT
>-|TRBV5-1|TRBJ2-7|-|16
CASSLAGGGRSYEQYF
TGCGCCAGCAGCTTGGCCGGAGGAGGCCGCTCCTACGAGCAGTACTTC
>-|TRBV29-1|TRBJ2-5|TRBD2|15
CSVSAGLAIGETQYF
TGCAGCGTTTCTGCGGGACTAGCGATAGGGGAGACCCAGTACTTC
>-|TRBV7-9|TRBJ1-1|-|16
CASSPYPGQSNTEAFF
TGTGCCAGCAGCCCCTACCCCGGACAGTCGAACACTGAAGCTTTCTTT
>-|TRBV10-3|TRBJ2-1|-|11
CAINSGSEQFF
TGTGCCATCAATTCAGGGTCTGAGCAGTTCTTC
>once|TRBV6-5|TRBJ2-1|TRBD1|15
CASSPQGAVSNEQFF
TGTGCCAGCAGCCCGCAGGGGGCAGTGAGTAATGAGCAGTTCTTC
>-|TRBV5-1|TRBJ2-5|TRBD1|14
CASSLGQGSETQYF
TGCGCCAGCAGCTTGGGACAGGGGAGCGAGACCCAGTACTTC
>-|TRBV4-3|TRBJ2-1|-|14
CASSQGMGDNEQFF
TGCGCCAGCAGCCAAGGGATGGGAGACAATGAGCAGTTCTTC
>-|TRBV30|TRBJ2-5|-|13
CAWRGGPGGTQYF
TGTGCCTGGAGAGGGGGACCCGGCGGGACCCAGTACTTC
>-|TRBV3-1/TRBV3-2|TRBJ2-4|TRBD1|12
CASSQDQGQYYF
TGTGCCAGCAGCCAAGATCAGGGACAGTACTACTTC
>-|TRBV11-2|TRBJ2-5|-|14
CASSLAVGSGTQYF
TGTGCCAGCAGCTTAGCAGTGGGGAGTGGGACCCAGTACTTC
>-|TRBV5-1|TRBJ2-1|-|14
CASSQPNQYNEQFF
TGCGCCAGCAGCCAACCGAACCAGTACAATGAGCAGTTCTTC
>-|TRBV4-2|TRBJ2-1|-|15
CASSQESGSYNEQFF
TGTGCCAGCAGCCAAGAAAGCGGCTCCTACAATGAGCAGTTCTTC
>-|TRBV19|TRBJ1-5|TRBD1|13
CASSTYRGWPQHF
TGTGCCAGTAGTACCTACAGGGGGTGGCCCCAGCATTTT
>-|TRBV12-5|TRBJ2-1|TRBD1|15
CASGSGQGRYNEQFF
TGTGCTAGTGGTTCGGGACAGGGCCGCTACAATGAGCAGTTCTTC
>-|TRBV28|TRBJ1-1|TRBD1|15
CASSLQGQGNTEAFF
TGTGCCAGCAGTTTACAAGGACAGGGGAACACTGAAGCTTTCTTT
>-|TRBV12-5|TRBJ1-1|-|14
CASGLVAGGTEAFF
TGTGCTAGTGGTTTGGTTGCGGGGGGTACTGAAGCTTTCTTT
>-|TRBV5-6|TRBJ1-2|-|14
CASSLSGGARGYTF
TGTGCCAGCAGCCTAAGCGGAGGGGCGAGGGGCTACACCTTC
>-|TRBV18|TRBJ2-1|TRBD1|16
CASSPLSGTGGNEQFF
TGTGCCAGCTCACCTCTTTCGGGGACAGGGGGGAATGAGCAGTTCTTC
>-|TRBV3-1/TRBV3-2|TRBJ1-6|-|12
CASSGQNSPLHF
TGTGCCAGCAGCGGACAGAATTCACCCCTCCACTTT
>few|TRBV7-2|TRBJ2-2|-|15
CASSLVRTNTGELFF
TGTGCCAGCAGCTTAGTCAGAACGAACACCGGGGAGCTGTTTTTT
>-|TRBV4-1|TRBJ1-4|TRBD1|15
CASSQDGTVNEKLFF
TGCGCCAGCAGCCAAGATGGGACAGTTAATGAAAAACTGTTTTTT
>-|TRBV5-1|TRBJ1-4|TRBD1|15
CASSPLAGGNEKLFF
TGCGCCAGCAGCCCCCTCGCAGGGGGCAATGAAAAACTGTTTTTT
>-|TRBV18|TRBJ2-1|TRBD2|18
CASSPPTGGRSSYNEQFF
TGTGCCAGCTCACCACCGACCGGCGGGAGAAGCTCCTACAATGAGCAGTTCTTC